Below, one T cell receptor beta chain is given with its context. The antigen is not known. The data are from a study of PD-1 blockade in classical Hodgkin lymphoma. Study in general: Nivolumab was given intravenously to patients at 3 mg/kg every 2 weeks. Study-level results: Nivolumab starters within 1 year of ASCT were excluded. Possible causes of repertoire differences, disease activity or prior therapy, remain undefined. By cycle point C4D1, TCR diversity had risen significantly in CD4+ cells (but not CD8+ cells).

Here immunoSEQ multiplex PCR was the method, and the copy in TCRdb shows in-frame clones only, minus some. In the table there are some 15,000 clones, roughly 83% of which are singletons. Relapses following autologous stem cell transplantation were seen in all patients, with brentuximab vedotin exposure varying. Sequencing used peripheral blood mononuclear cells (PBMCs), obtained before the second cycle of nivolumab. This sequence originates from a human donor with classical Hodgkin lymphoma.

The CDR3 loop reads CASSYGGEAYEQYF. The CDR3 DNA reads TGTGCCAGCAGTTACGGGGGTGAGGCCTACGAGCAGTACTTC. This chain uses TRBV6-5 with TRBJ2-7; tentatively, D is TRBD1 or TRBD2 (5 bases each). CDR3 length: 14 amino acids. V was trimmed by 2 bases and J by 2 bases, leaving 10 bases between them. Germline loops: CDR1 MNHEY, CDR2 SVGAGI.